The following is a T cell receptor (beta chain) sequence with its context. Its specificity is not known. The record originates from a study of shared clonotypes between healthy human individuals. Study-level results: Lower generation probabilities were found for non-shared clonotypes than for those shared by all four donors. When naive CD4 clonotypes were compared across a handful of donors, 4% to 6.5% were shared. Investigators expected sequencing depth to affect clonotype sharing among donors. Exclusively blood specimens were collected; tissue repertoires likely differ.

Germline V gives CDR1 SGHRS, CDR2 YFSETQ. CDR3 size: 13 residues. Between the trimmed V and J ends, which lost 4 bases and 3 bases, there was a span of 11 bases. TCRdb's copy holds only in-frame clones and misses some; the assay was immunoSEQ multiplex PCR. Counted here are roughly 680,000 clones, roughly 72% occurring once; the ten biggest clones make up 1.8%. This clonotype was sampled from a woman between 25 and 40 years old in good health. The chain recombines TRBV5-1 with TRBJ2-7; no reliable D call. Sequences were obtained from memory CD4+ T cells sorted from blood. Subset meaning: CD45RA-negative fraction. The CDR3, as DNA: TGCGCCAGCAGCGTCGGGTCTTACTACGAGCAGTACTTC. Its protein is CASSVGSYYEQYF.